A single sample gave rise to the 10 T cell receptor beta chains below, sequenced in a study of OX40 agonist ivuxolimab in advanced cancers. Libraries were prepared by immunoSEQ multiplex PCR; TCRdb keeps only in-frame clonotypes and omits some of them. The table includes fewer than 65,000 clones, 85% to 90% detected once. This specimen was CD4+ or CD8+ T cells sorted from blood, taken in a trial of the OX40 agonist ivuxolimab. These receptors were taken from an adult with an advanced solid tumor such as melanoma, head and neck, liver or kidney cancer.

This clone has only a few counts. This chain joins TRBV10-1 and TRBJ1-5; no firm D call. The CDR3 consists of 14 residues. The ends were cut back, 11 bases at V and 1 base at J, with 15 bases in the middle. Germline CDR1 is WNHNN and CDR2 is SYGVQD (reference sequence). The CDR3 is CADTESTSNQPQHF. CDR3 nucleotide sequence: TGCGCCGACACCGAGTCCACGAGCAATCAGCCCCAGCATTTT.

The chain is built from TRBV28 and TRBJ2-2; D is unresolved. The germline CDR1 and CDR2 sequences are MDHEN and SYDVKM. V was clipped by 0 bases and J by 5 bases, with 7 bases between them. The CDR3 consists of 14 residues. This CDR3 is CASSLWTRTGELFF. The CDR3 region has the DNA TGTGCCAGCAGTTTATGGACACGAACCGGGGAGCTGTTTTTT.

This chain connects TRBV7-9 to TRBJ1-5; the D is unclear. Per germline, CDR1 SEHNR and CDR2 FQNEAQ (reference sequence). Trimming cost V 5 bases and J 4 bases, with 6 bases left between them. There are 12 residues in the CDR3. The CDR3 nucleotides are TGTGCCAGCAGCACATTGAATCAGCCCCAGCATTTT. Its protein product is CASSTLNQPQHF.

This CDR3 reads CASSPGQGNQPQHF. CDR3 DNA: TGTGCCAGCTCACCGGGACAGGGGAATCAGCCCCAGCATTTT. The chain carries TRBV18 and TRBJ1-5; 10 bases fit TRBD1. There are 14 residues in the CDR3. The ends lost 3 bases at V and 4 bases at J; junction bases unmatched: 0. CDR1 KGHSH and CDR2 LQKENI come from the germline V gene.

The V and J genes are TRBV10-3 and TRBJ2-3, with D maybe TRBD2 (7 bases). From germline, CDR1 is ENHRY and CDR2 SYGVKD. This CDR3 comprises 13 residues. Trimming stripped 4 bases from V and 6 bases from J, with 11 bases between. The CDR3 loop is CAISARGGDTQYF. CDR3 sequence (DNA): TGTGCCATCAGTGCCAGGGGAGGGGATACGCAGTATTTT.

V usage is TRBV28 and J usage is TRBJ1-3; 8 nucleotides match TRBD1. J was trimmed by 4 bases and V by 1 base; bases with no gene match: 3. Germline-derived CDR1 and CDR2 are MDHEN and SYDVKM. CDR3 size: 15 residues. In DNA, the CDR3 is TGTGCCAGCAGTTTATTTCGGGACAGGGGAAACACCATATATTTT. Protein: CASSLFRDRGNTIYF.

The chain is built from TRBV28 and TRBJ2-7; no firm D call. The CDR3 has 13 residues. Trimming took 6 bases from V and 3 from J, leaving 12 bases between them. Germline assignment: CDR1 MDHEN and CDR2 SYDVKM. The CDR3 sequence is CASRPGGIYEQYF. In nucleotides, the CDR3 is TGTGCCAGCAGACCAGGTGGGATCTACGAGCAGTACTTC. Looking up the rest from reference TRBV28 and TRBJ2-7 gives the full variable domain: DVKVTQSSRYLVKRTGEKVFLECVQDMDHENMFWYRQDPGLGLRLIYFSYDVKMKEKGDIPEGYSVSREKKERFSLILESASTNQTSMYLCASRPGGIYEQYFGPGTRLTVT.

CDR3 in amino acids: CASRWGGQSEQFF. CDR3 sequence (DNA): TGTGCCAGCAGATGGGGGGGGCAATCTGAGCAGTTCTTC. The chain couples TRBV2 to TRBJ2-1, with a weak D call TRBD2 (7 bases). The V and J ends lost 6 bases and 9 bases respectively, with 15 bases between them. Germline CDR1 SNHLY, CDR2 FYNNEI. CDR3 length: 13 amino acids. The entire variable domain, with the rest obtained from reference TRBV2 and TRBJ2-1, is as follows: EPEVTQTPSHQVTQMGQEVILRCVPISNHLYFYWYRQILGQKVEFLVSFYNNEISEKSEIFDDQFSVERPDGSNFTLKIRSTKLEDSAMYFCASRWGGQSEQFFGPGTRLTVL.

This clone was seen only a few times. CDR3 region: CASSAAGAQNTEAFF. Here the CDR3 DNA reads TGTGCCAGCAGCGCCGCAGGGGCCCAAAACACTGAAGCTTTCTTT. The chain couples TRBV9 to TRBJ1-1, with D possibly being TRBD1 (6 bases). Germline V gene sequence: CDR1 SGDLS, CDR2 YYNGEE. This CDR3 has 15 amino acids. V was pared by 3 bases and J by 2 bases, with 14 bases between.

The V gene is TRBV7-3, the J gene TRBJ2-2, with D unclear. Trimming took 5 bases from V and 6 from J, leaving 13 bases between them. Germline V gene lookup returns CDR1 SGHTA and CDR2 FQGTGA. The CDR3 runs to 14 residues. The CDR3 region is CASSPEVTAGELFF. In DNA form, the CDR3 reads TGTGCCAGCAGCCCAGAGGTGACGGCCGGGGAGCTGTTTTTT. The variable domain in full, completed from reference TRBV7-3 and TRBJ2-2, reads GAGVSQTPSNKVTEKGKYVELRCDPISGHTALYWYRQSLGQGPEFLIYFQGTGAADDSGLPNDRFFAVRPEGSVSTLKIQRTERGDSAVYLCASSPEVTAGELFFGEGSRLTVL.